The 26 T cell receptor beta chains in this list originate from one sample, sequenced in a study of tumor-infiltrating lymphocytes in primary liver carcinoma. The input was 400 to 500 ng total RNA; TCR beta cDNA was made from it with a constant-region primer. Construction of TCR beta libraries relied on three successive nested multiplex PCR rounds employing slightly modified ARM-PCR. It was with TRBV1-TRBV30 forward primers and a C-beta reverse primer that the first two PCR rounds were run, at approximately 9 cycles each. In TCRdb, the multiplex PCR reads were re-called with MiXCR into one record per CDR3 protein. The data hold roughly 49,000 distinct CDR3 sequences, with about 77% observed a single time. Co-extraction yielded RNA and DNA from around 20-30 mg of unsorted bulk tissue. Sequenced sample: liver tumor tissue from sampling region 5. Subset of the sample: tumor region T5, tumor centre. The receptors stem from a middle-aged man with primary liver carcinoma and hepatitis B virus infection.

About this clonotype itself: The junction and the germline gene differ at one end; a read error may be behind it. The V call is TRBV11-2, the J call TRBJ2-6; no reliable D call. The CDR3 extends over 15 amino acids. Looked up from germline, CDR1 is SGHAT and CDR2 is FQNNGV. The CDR3 reads CPTRRPRSWANVLTF. The CDR3 nucleotides read TGCCCCACCCGGCGGCCGCGCTCTTGGGCCAACGTCCTGACTTTC.

Worth noting for this clonotype: A read error may account for a junction end that differs from germline. This chain links TRBV28 with TRBJ2-7, with TRBD1 matching 8 bases. The germline V gene has CDR1 MDHEN and CDR2 SYDVKM. This CDR3 comprises 15 residues. CDR3 nucleotide sequence: TGTGCCGGCAGTGAACCAGGACAGGGTCGCAAGGAGCTGTACTTC. It is translated as CAGSEPGQGRKELYF.

The chain joins TRBV6-6 to TRBJ1-2; D possibly corresponds to TRBD1 (5 bases). Trimming took off 4 bases at V and 3 bases at J, with 12 bases between the two ends. CDR3 length equals 14 residues. Germline assignment: CDR1 MNHNY and CDR2 SVGAGI (reference sequence). In DNA, the CDR3 is TGTGCCAGCAGTTCACTAGGGGTTGACTATGGCTACACCTTC. It yields the protein CASSSLGVDYGYTF.

This clonotype was recorded a few times. V and J are TRBV19 and TRBJ2-5; 8 bases match TRBD2. This CDR3 spans 14 amino acids. Trimming removed 9 bases from V and 4 bases from J; junction bases left unmatched: 10. Germline assignment: CDR1 LNHDA and CDR2 SQIVND (reference sequence). CDR3 DNA sequence: TGTGCCAGCGCCAGAGGACTAGCCATAGAGACCCAGTACTTC. It yields the protein CASARGLAIETQYF.

Turning to this clonotype: A read error is possible here, since a much larger clone lies one base away. The chain employs TRBV27 and TRBJ2-1; TRBD1 might be the D (6 bases). The CDR3 is 15 residues long. Germline V gene data show CDR1 as MNHEY and CDR2 as SMNVEV (reference sequence). The CDR3 is CANSLSRDTYNEQFF. The CDR3, as DNA: TGTGCCAACAGTTTATCGAGGGACACTTACAATGAGCAGTTCTTC.

Comment on this clonotype: Sequence at one end of the junction differs from germline and may be a read error. The chain recombines TRBV5-6 with TRBJ1-6, with unresolved D. The CDR3 has 15 residues. Germline CDR1 and CDR2: SGHDT and YYEEEE. As DNA, the CDR3 is TGTGTCAGCAGCCCAAGGACTCCAGTGAATTCACTCCTTCACTTT. Translation gives CVSSPRTPVNSLLHF.

To note about this clonotype: A junction end diverges from the germline sequence, so it may reflect a read error. The V and J genes are TRBV7-8 and TRBJ2-2; 10 positions match TRBD1. Germline loops: CDR1 SGHVS, CDR2 FQNEAQ. The CDR3 is 15 amino acids. The CDR3 loop reads CASSAGTGDTGELFF. Written as DNA, the CDR3 is TGCGCCAGCAGCGCGGGGACAGGGGACACCGGGGAGCTGTTTTTT.

In the case of this clonotype: Germline and junction disagree at one end, which may indicate a read error. For the CDR3, the DNA is TGTGCCATCAGTGGGACTGGCGGGAGCACAGATACGCAGTATTTT. Translating gives CAISGTGGSTDTQYF. The chain joins TRBV6-1 to TRBJ2-3; possibly TRBD2 for D (6 bases). The CDR3 length is 15 residues. CDR1 is MNHNS and CDR2 is SASEGT in the germline V gene.

This clonotype was recorded many times. The chain is built from TRBV2 and TRBJ2-3, with 9 bases fitting TRBD1. Germline V gene data show CDR1 as SNHLY and CDR2 as FYNNEI. The ends lost 8 bases at V and 6 bases at J; junction bases unmatched: 6. The CDR3 has 13 amino acids. CDR3 DNA sequence: TGTGCCAGCTTACAGGGGGCGATGGATACGCAGTATTTT. It is translated as CASLQGAMDTQYF.

The table lists this clonotype with many counts. V and J are TRBV10-3 and TRBJ2-1; no firm D call. The germline V gene encodes CDR1 ENHRY and CDR2 SYGVKD. The CDR3 runs to 14 residues. V lost 8 bases and J lost 3, with 14 bases in between. The CDR3 here is CAISQALGYNEQFF. The CDR3 DNA sequence: TGTGCCATCTCCCAGGCCCTTGGCTACAATGAGCAGTTCTTC.

About this clonotype itself: This CDR3 is missing its conserved last phenylalanine or tryptophan, likely due to a read error. The chain uses TRBV28 and TRBJ2-7; a weak D match, TRBD2 (7 bases). The CDR3 spans 15 residues. Germline V gene sequence: CDR1 MDHEN, CDR2 SYDVKM. Trimming removed 4 bases at V and 2 bases at J, with 15 bases between. CDR3 coding DNA: TGTGCCAGCAGTTGGGGGGGCGCCCCCACCTACGAGCAGTACATC. This sequence encodes CASSWGGAPTYEQYI.

Concerning this clonotype itself: A read error may account for a junction end that differs from germline. The rearrangement joins TRBV7-8 to TRBJ2-5, with 9 positions matching TRBD1. This CDR3 is built from 14 residues. Per the germline V gene, CDR1 is SGHVS and CDR2 is FQNEAQ. In DNA form, the CDR3 reads TGTGCCAGCAGCGCCACAGGGGGCAGAGAGACCCTGTACTTC. It yields the protein CASSATGGRETLYF.

Details on this clonotype: One end of the junction fails to match germline, which may point to a read error. V gene TRBV29-1 combines with J gene TRBJ1-4, with D unclear. The CDR3 consists of 13 residues. Germline V gene sequence: CDR1 SQVTM, CDR2 ANQGSEA. In DNA form, the CDR3 reads TGCAACGTTGACGGAGGGATGGGTGAAAAACTGGTTTTT. It yields the protein CNVDGGMGEKLVF.

Comments on this clonotype: Likely a read error: the CDR3 ends without its conserved phenylalanine or tryptophan. This sequence joins TRBV10-2 and TRBJ1-1; D is uncertain. Trimming removed 11 bases from V and 0 bases from J, with 16 bases in between. From germline, CDR1 is WSHSY and CDR2 SAAADI. This CDR3 has 14 residues. CDR3: CAFRETVVNTEAFL. The CDR3 nucleotides are TGCGCCTTCAGAGAGACGGTCGTGAACACTGAAGCTTTCTTA.

This chain connects TRBV7-3 to TRBJ2-3, with D possibly being TRBD2 (5 bases). The CDR3 length is 13 residues. Trimming removed 6 bases at V and 3 bases at J, with 10 bases between. Germline V gene data show CDR1 as SGHTA and CDR2 as FQGTGA. The chain's CDR3 is CASSPLVTDTQYF. The CDR3 DNA reads TGTGCCAGCAGTCCACTAGTGACAGATACGCAGTATTTT.

Many counts were recorded for this clonotype. The chain links TRBV6-6 to TRBJ2-7; D not resolved. The germline CDR1 and CDR2 sequences are MNHNY and SVGAGI (reference sequence). Trimming stripped 5 bases from V and 5 bases from J, with 7 bases between. This CDR3 is 11 amino acids long. In DNA form, the CDR3 reads TGTGCCAGCAGTACTAAAGACGAGCAGTACTTC. It translates to CASSTKDEQYF.

As to this clonotype: At one end the junction does not follow the germline gene, possibly because of a read error. The chain couples TRBV11-2 to TRBJ1-5; a possible D gene is TRBD1 (5 bases). CDR1 is SGHAT and CDR2 is FQNNGV in the germline V gene. The CDR3 consists of 16 residues. CDR3 amino acids: CASSLKEGLTNQPQHF. CDR3 DNA sequence: TGTGCGAGCAGCCTAAAAGAGGGACTGACGAATCAACCCCAGCATTTT.

About this clonotype itself: Compared with germline, one end of the junction differs, possibly owing to a read error. The chain joins TRBV7-8 to TRBJ1-2, with 8 bases identical to TRBD1. The CDR3 runs to 14 residues. CDR1 SGHVS and CDR2 FQNEAQ come from the germline V gene. CDR3 residues: CVSSLDRVNYGYTF. CDR3 in DNA: TGTGTCAGCAGCTTGGACAGGGTTAATTATGGCTACACCTTC.

Comment on this clonotype: The junction differs from germline at one of its ends, possibly a read error. For the CDR3, the DNA is TGCAGCGTCAATAGTGGGGCTCAAGAGACCGAGTACTTC. This encodes CSVNSGAQETEYF. The chain employs TRBV29-1 and TRBJ2-5; a possible D gene is TRBD1 (5 bases). CDR1 and CDR2 (germline): SQVTM, ANQGSEA. This CDR3 is 13 amino acids long.

A note on this clonotype: One junction end does not reproduce the germline sequence, and a read error may be involved. The chain combines TRBV19 with TRBJ2-1, with TRBD2 identical over 8 bases. CDR3 length: 16 amino acids. Germline V lookup: CDR1 LNHDA, CDR2 SQIVND (reference sequence). In DNA form, the CDR3 reads TGTGCCAGTACACCCCATGAAGCGGGAGAGGCCAATGAGCAGTTGTTC. Protein sequence: CASTPHEAGEANEQLF. Complete variable domain (other parts from reference TRBV19 and TRBJ2-1): DGGITQSPKYLFRKEGQNVTLSCEQNLNHDAMYWYRQDPGQGLRLIYYSQIVNDFQKGDIAEGYSVSREKKESFPLTVTSAQKNPTAFYLCASTPHEAGEANEQLFGPGTRLTVL.

To note about this clonotype: Compared with germline, one end of the junction differs, possibly owing to a read error. CDR3 DNA: TGCAGCATCGGGGGGGAATCAGATACACAGTATTTT. Its translation: CSIGGESDTQYF. The rearrangement joins TRBV29-1 to TRBJ2-3; 8 bases agree with TRBD2. CDR1 and CDR2 from the germline V gene are SQVTM and ANQGSEA. The CDR3 length is 12 residues.

The rearrangement uses TRBV11-2 and TRBJ2-1; 7 nucleotides line up with TRBD2. The V gene end was trimmed by 4 bases and the J gene end by 5 bases; junction bases not matched to a gene: 5. Germline V gene data show CDR1 as SGHAT and CDR2 as FQNNGV. The length of the CDR3 is 14 residues. CDR3 DNA: TGTGCCAGCAGCTCTAGCGGTTTTGACAATGAGCAGTTCTTC. Its translation is CASSSSGFDNEQFF. Full variable domain (missing parts from reference TRBV11-2 and TRBJ2-1): EAGVAQSPRYKIIEKRQSVAFWCNPISGHATLYWYQQILGQGPKLLIQFQNNGVVDDSQLPKDRFSAERLKGVDSTLKIQPAKLEDSAVYLCASSSSGFDNEQFFGPGTRLTVL.

In this sample, this clonotype turned up once. A much bigger clone sits one base away, suggesting this may be a read error. Since no conserved phenylalanine or tryptophan closes the CDR3, a read error is the likely cause. J is TRBJ2-3 and V is TRBV20-1; 7 nucleotides align to TRBD2. The CDR3 is 15 residues long. Germline V lookup: CDR1 DFQATT, CDR2 SNEGSKA (reference sequence). The J segment lost 3 bases and the V segment lost 0 bases, leaving 6 bases of the junction unmatched. For the CDR3, the DNA is TGCAGTGCTAGAGATGGCAGGGAGGGGACAGATACGCAGTATCTT. It specifies CSARDGREGTDTQYL.

The V gene is TRBV10-3, the J gene TRBJ2-7; D unclear. V lost 0 bases, J lost 6 bases, and 6 bases lay in between. The CDR3 is 12 residues long. Looked up from germline, CDR1 is ENHRY and CDR2 is SYGVKD. Written as DNA, the CDR3 is TGTGCCATCAGTGAGTCTCTCTCCGAGCAGTACTTC. Protein: CAISESLSEQYF.

For this clonotype: Mismatch with germline at one junction end may stem from a read error. V and J are TRBV6-2 or TRBV6-3 and TRBJ2-3; D could derive from TRBD1 or TRBD2 (5 bases each). This CDR3 comprises 14 residues. Germline CDR1 is MNHEY and CDR2 is SVGEGT. The CDR3 reads CASSRGGPGDTQYF. DNA for the CDR3: TGTGCTAGCAGTCGGGGCGGCCCCGGAGATACGCAGTATTTT.

This sequence joins TRBV4-3 and TRBJ2-1; D remains ambiguous. Germline V CDR1 and CDR2: LGHNA, YSLEER. The CDR3 extends over 14 amino acids. Trimming cost V 3 bases and J 4 bases, with 10 bases left between them. CDR3 sequence (DNA): TGCGCCAGCAGCCAGGGTACATCTTACAATGAGCAGTTCTTC. Translation: CASSQGTSYNEQFF.